The rows below give T cell receptor beta chains drawn from one sample of a study of tumor and adjacent non-tumor tissue in lung cancer. TCRdb used MiXCR to reprocess the multiplex PCR reads, holding one entry per CDR3 protein. The sample lists approximately 79,000 distinct CDR3 sequences, approximately 82% occurring once. Specimen: distant non-tumor lung tissue. Source of these receptors: a man between 65 and 85 years old with non-small cell lung cancer. Both conserved end residues are part of each CDR3. D genes are given only for firm matches. Size is omitted from some rows. Given values are once, few, many or a class for expanded clones.

>TRBD1|TRBV11-3|-|TRBJ2-3
CASGKRQGSAGTQYF
TGTGCCAGCGGCAAAAGACAGGGCTCGGCAGGTACGCAGTATTTT
>TRBD2|TRBV2|-|TRBJ2-7
CTSGEAIRGGLSEQYF
TGTACCAGCGGTGAAGCGATCCGGGGGGGGCTATCCGAGCAGTACTTC
>TRBD2|TRBV11-3|medium-sized|TRBJ2-2
CASSRLLARNTGELFF
TGTGCCAGCAGCCGCCTACTAGCGAGAAACACCGGGGAGCTGTTTTTT
>-|TRBV6-6|-|TRBJ1-6
CANSRPEGNSALHF
TGTGCCAACAGCCGTCCAGAGGGTAATTCAGCCCTCCACTTT
>TRBD1|TRBV12-3/TRBV12-4|-|TRBJ2-7
CAGSRTGGSYEHYF
TGTGCCGGCAGCCGGACAGGGGGCTCCTACGAGCACTACTTC
>-|TRBV6-1|-|TRBJ2-2
CASCLGGAYTGEVFF
TGTGCCAGCTGTTTAGGGGGGGCGTACACCGGGGAGGTGTTTTTT
>-|TRBV11-2|-|TRBJ1-5
CASSLEGKDGQPQHF
TGTGCCAGCAGCTTAGAGGGCAAGGATGGTCAGCCCCAGCATTTT
>-|TRBV7-3|-|TRBJ1-1
CASSLNPGNTEAFF
TGTGCCAGCAGCTTAAATCCGGGGAACACTGAAGCTTTCTTT
>-|TRBV4-3|-|TRBJ2-3
CAISHLAVETDTQYF
TGCGCCATCAGCCACTTAGCGGTAGAGACAGATACGCAGTATTTT
>-|TRBV10-3|-|TRBJ2-2
CANIQGLDTGEPFF
TGTGCCAACATACAGGGTCTCGACACCGGGGAGCCGTTTTTT
>-|TRBV11-3|-|TRBJ2-1
CASSTQQEGDQFF
TGTGCCAGCAGCACCCAGCAGGAGGGTGATCAGTTTTTC
>-|TRBV11-2|-|TRBJ2-2
CASSLVDTGIAWELFF
TGTGCCAGCAGCTTAGTGGACACAGGGATTGCTTGGGAGCTGTTTTTT
>-|TRBV29-1|-|TRBJ2-5
CSEADRFQETHYF
TGTAGCGAGGCCGACAGGTTCCAAGAGACCCACTATTTC
>-|TRBV29-1|medium-sized|TRBJ2-5
CRVADRFKEKQYF
TGCAGAGTGGCCGACAGGTTCAAAGAGAAACAGTACTTC
>-|TRBV4-1|few|TRBJ2-2
CASRARGSRGGPRGIGELFF
TGCGCCAGCAGAGCAAGAGGGTCTAGAGGGGGGCCGCGGGGAATAGGGGAGCTGTTTTTT
>-|TRBV20-1|-|TRBJ1-2
CSGSDKWRNYGYTF
TGCAGTGGATCGGACAAGTGGCGAAACTATGGCTACACCTTC
>TRBD2|TRBV2|-|TRBJ2-1
CASTRGPSGGIGANEQFF
TGTGCCAGCACCCGAGGCCCTAGCGGGGGGATAGGGGCCAATGAGCAGTTCTTC
>-|TRBV11-1|-|TRBJ1-2
CASSLSRYGYAF
TGTGCCAGCAGCTTATCCAGATATGGCTACGCGTTC
>-|TRBV11-2|-|TRBJ2-7
CARSIDHGAPYEQYF
TGTGCCAGGAGCATAGATCATGGGGCCCCCTACGAGCAGTACTTC
>TRBD2|TRBV12-3/TRBV12-4|few|TRBJ2-2
CAGSSFSGGDTGELFF
TGTGCCGGCAGCTCTTTTAGCGGGGGGGACACCGGGGAGCTGTTTTTT
>TRBD1|TRBV4-1|-|TRBJ2-3
CARGKGARGFVDTQYF
TGCGCCAGAGGCAAAGGAGCCAGGGGGTTCGTGGATACGCAGTATTTT
>-|TRBV10-2|-|TRBJ1-1
CASGSGDTEALF
TGCGCCAGCGGATCGGGGGACACTGAAGCTCTATTT
>-|TRBV10-1|-|TRBJ2-2
CVSSVERSNTGELFF
TGCGTCAGCAGTGTAGAGAGGTCGAACACCGGGGAGCTGTTTTTT
>-|TRBV11-2|-|TRBJ2-1
CTSSIQGQPYNKQFF
TGTACCAGTAGCATACAGGGACAACCATACAATAAGCAGTTCTTC
>-|TRBV29-1|-|TRBJ1-2
CRILQTGAYGYTF
TGCAGGATTCTTCAGACGGGAGCCTATGGCTACACCTTC
>-|TRBV4-2|-|TRBJ1-2
CTSSQPIGLGDGYTF
TGTACCAGCAGCCAACCCATTGGCCTAGGGGATGGCTACACCTTC
>-|TRBV11-3|-|TRBJ2-3
CDSSLTAVTQYF
TGTGACAGCAGCTTAACAGCTGTTACGCAGTATTTT
>-|TRBV7-9|-|TRBJ2-3
CAGSSHRDKQYF
TGTGCCGGCAGCTCCCACCGTGATAAGCAGTATTTT
>TRBD2|TRBV11-3|-|TRBJ2-1
CASSRLTGGYNEQLF
TGTGCCAGCAGTCGACTAACGGGGGGGTACAATGAGCAGCTCTTC
>-|TRBV28|few|TRBJ2-6
CANSSLRGSGVNVLTF
TGTGCCAACAGTTCTCTCAGGGGCTCTGGGGTCAACGTCCTGACTTTC
>-|TRBV5-4|-|TRBJ2-7
CASSLRLGAGELYF
TGTGCCAGCAGTTTAAGACTGGGGGCGGGGGAGCTGTACTTC
>-|TRBV6-6|-|TRBJ2-7
CASSYVAVKQYF
TGTGCCAGCAGTTACGTAGCGGTCAAGCAGTACTTC
>TRBD2|TRBV29-1|-|TRBJ2-2
CSVELSGRWTGELFF
TGTAGCGTTGAACTTAGCGGGAGGTGGACCGGGGAGCTGTTTTTT
>-|TRBV11-2|-|TRBJ1-4
CASSLEPERNEKLFF
TGTGCCAGCAGCTTAGAACCAGAGCGCAATGAAAAACTGTTTTTT
>-|TRBV11-3|-|TRBJ2-1
CASSIDWGTYNEYFF
TGTGCCAGCAGCATCGACTGGGGGACCTACAATGAGTATTTCTTC
>-|TRBV14|-|TRBJ2-3
CASSHGVKDTQYF
TGTGCCAGCAGCCATGGGGTAAAAGATACGCAGTATTTT